A single sample gave rise to the 22 T cell receptor beta chains below, sequenced in a study of cytomegalovirus exposure and HLA in healthy donors. Researchers ran the PCR with 60 Vbeta and 13 Jbeta primers. Repertoires were generated with immunoSEQ multiplex PCR, while TCRdb's copy carries only in-frame clones and drops some. The sample holds 150,000 or so clones. Material for sequencing was PBMCs. The source of these receptors is a woman aged 55-75 years in good health and CMV-seronegative.

The genes are TRBV4-1 and TRBJ1-2; D unclear. V was pared by 1 base and J by 4 bases, with 13 bases between. CDR3 length equals 15 residues. Germline CDR1 MGHRA, CDR2 YSYEKL. In nucleotides, the CDR3 is TGCGCCAGCAGCCAAGCCGCGGGCAGCCTCTATGGCTACACCTTC. Its protein product is CASSQAAGSLYGYTF.

The rearrangement uses TRBV6-5 and TRBJ1-2; 7 nucleotides line up with TRBD1. This CDR3 spans 13 amino acids. J was trimmed by 3 bases and V by 6 bases; bases with no gene match: 4. Germline CDR1 is MNHEY and CDR2 is SVGAGI. The CDR3 sequence: CASRRDSYYGYTF. The CDR3 DNA sequence: TGTGCCAGCAGAAGGGACAGTTACTATGGCTACACCTTC.

The chain links TRBV5-4 to TRBJ2-5; 10 bases agree with TRBD2. The CDR3 runs 15 residues. CDR1 and CDR2 (germline): SGHNT, YYREEE (reference sequence). With 0 bases clipped from V and 5 bases from J, the junction kept 4 bases outside the gene matches. DNA of the CDR3: TGTGCCAGCAGCTTGGCAGCGGGGGGGCGGGAGACCCAGTACTTC. Its protein product is CASSLAAGGRETQYF. The variable domain in full, completed from reference TRBV5-4 and TRBJ2-5, reads ETGVTQSPTHLIKTRGQQVTLRCSSQSGHNTVSWYQQALGQGPQFIFQYYREEENGRGNFPPRFSGLQFPNYSSELNVNALELDDSALYLCASSLAAGGRETQYFGPGTRLLVL.

The chain employs TRBV7-3 and TRBJ2-2, with no clear D. CDR1 is SGHTA, CDR2 FQGTGA, per germline. The CDR3 has 12 amino acids. Trimming stripped 5 bases from V and 6 bases from J, with 7 bases between. The CDR3 spells CASSHSAGELFF. DNA for the CDR3: TGTGCCAGCAGCCACAGTGCCGGGGAGCTGTTTTTT.

V gene TRBV25-1 combines with J gene TRBJ1-6; the match to TRBD1 covers 9 bases. This CDR3 has 16 residues. From germline, CDR1 is MGHDK and CDR2 SYGVNS. Losses at the gene ends were 1 base for V and 7 bases for J; bases not matched to a gene: 5. The chain's CDR3 is CASSESHRGQNSPLHF. CDR3 nucleotide sequence: TGTGCCAGCAGTGAATCACACAGGGGGCAAAATTCACCCCTCCACTTT.

This sequence joins TRBV19 and TRBJ1-2; 7 bases are shared with TRBD1. V lost 5 bases, J lost 4 bases, and 10 bases stayed unmatched. CDR1 LNHDA and CDR2 SQIVND come from the germline V gene (reference sequence). The CDR3 is 15 residues long. CDR3: CASSPPGTAVYGYTF. In DNA form, the CDR3 reads TGTGCCAGTAGTCCCCCGGGGACAGCAGTCTATGGCTACACCTTC.

Of note for this clone: Relative to the germline gene, one junction end is altered; a read error may explain this. CDR3 residues: CSAGDAMGYTF. DNA for the CDR3: TGCAGTGCTGGAGACGCTATGGGCTACACCTTC. This rearrangement joins TRBV20-1 to TRBJ1-2, with D uncertain. Germline V gives CDR1 DFQATT, CDR2 SNEGSKA (reference sequence). CDR3 length: 11 residues.

This chain uses TRBV7-6 with TRBJ2-7; D might be TRBD2 (6 bases). Germline V gene data show CDR1 as SGHVS and CDR2 as FNYEAQ. Trimming left V 5 bases short and J 2 bases short, with 16 bases between. The CDR3 consists of 15 residues. The CDR3 DNA sequence: TGTGCCAGCAGCCCTCCGGGACGGGAGCCCTACGAGCAGTACTTC. Its translation is CASSPPGREPYEQYF.

The rearrangement uses TRBV7-7 and TRBJ2-7; 9 bases fit TRBD1. The germline gives CDR1 SSHAT, CDR2 FNYEAQ (reference sequence). V lost 2 bases, J lost 5 bases, and 4 bases stayed unmatched. CDR3 length: 14 residues. This chain's CDR3 is CASSLSTGGNEQYF. CDR3 in DNA: TGTGCCAGCAGCTTATCGACAGGGGGGAACGAGCAGTACTTC.

The V and J genes are TRBV5-6 and TRBJ1-2; 9 bases agree with TRBD1. The germline V gene has CDR1 SGHDT and CDR2 YYEEEE. The CDR3 covers 13 residues. J was trimmed by 3 bases and V by 3 bases; bases with no gene match: 0. The CDR3 spells CASSWDRDYGYTF. CDR3 DNA: TGTGCCAGCAGCTGGGACAGGGACTATGGCTACACCTTC. Full variable domain (remainder filled in from reference TRBV5-6 and TRBJ1-2): DAGVTQSPTHLIKTRGQQVTLRCSPKSGHDTVSWYQQALGQGPQFIFQYYEEEERQRGNFPDRFSGHQFPNYSSELNVNALLLGDSALYLCASSWDRDYGYTFGSGTRLTVV.

This chain joins TRBV7-8 and TRBJ2-3; 10 positions match TRBD2. The V gene end was trimmed by 5 bases and the J gene end by 5 bases; junction bases not matched to a gene: 4. This CDR3 region has 14 residues. CDR1 and CDR2 (germline): SGHVS, FQNEAQ. In DNA form, the CDR3 reads TGTGCCAGCAGCGACTGGACTAGCGGAGATACGCAGTATTTT. Protein sequence: CASSDWTSGDTQYF.

Comment on this clone: The same CDR3 arises from other DNA sequences in this sample as well. The rearrangement uses TRBV6-6 and TRBJ1-6; 8 bases fit TRBD1. Germline V gene lookup returns CDR1 MNHNY and CDR2 SVGAGI (reference sequence). V lost 6 bases and J lost 3; bases outside the gene matches: 7. This CDR3 is built from 16 residues. The CDR3 spells CASSNTGGGYNSPLHF. The CDR3 region has the DNA TGTGCCAGCAGCAACACAGGGGGTGGCTATAATTCACCCCTCCACTTT.

This chain uses TRBV4-2 with TRBJ1-4; D is ambiguous. In germline, CDR1 is LGHNA, CDR2 YNFKEQ. The length of the CDR3 is 15 residues. The V end lost 0 bases, the J end lost 3 bases, and 8 bases lay between the germline ends. The CDR3 sequence is CASSQERGSNEKLFF. The DNA of the CDR3 is TGTGCCAGCAGCCAAGAACGCGGATCTAATGAAAAACTGTTTTTT.

The rearrangement uses TRBV7-3 and TRBJ2-1; TRBD2 matches 9 bases. The germline V gene has CDR1 SGHTA and CDR2 FQGTGA. The CDR3 covers 15 residues. V gave up 5 bases and J gave up 6 bases; unmatched junction bases: 8. The CDR3 DNA follows: TGTGCCAGCAGCCAGCGGGGGGTCGCCCGCAATGAGCAGTTCTTC. Its protein is CASSQRGVARNEQFF.

V and J are TRBV4-1 and TRBJ1-2; 8 bases are shared with TRBD1. V trimming: 4 bases; J trimming: 4 bases; junction bases outside the gene matches: 5. From germline, CDR1 is MGHRA and CDR2 YSYEKL. The CDR3 runs 14 residues. The CDR3 DNA sequence: TGCGCCAGCAGCCCTTGGACAGGGCCCTATGGCTACACCTTC. Amino acid sequence: CASSPWTGPYGYTF.

This rearrangement joins TRBV7-2 to TRBJ2-5; TRBD2 agrees at 10 bases. Germline CDR1 reads SGHTA; CDR2 reads FQGNSA. Trimming took 6 bases from V and 4 from J; bases not matched to a gene: 2. The CDR3 totals 13 residues. CDR3 sequence reads: CASSIAGGETQYF. CDR3 coding DNA: TGTGCCAGCAGTATAGCGGGGGGAGAGACCCAGTACTTC.

The chain joins TRBV6-4 to TRBJ1-2; D is unclear. Trimming left V 6 bases short and J 7 bases short, with 15 bases between. The CDR3 has 13 amino acids. The germline V gene has CDR1 MRHNA and CDR2 SNTAGT. CDR3 nucleotides: TGTGCCAGCAGCCCGAACGATGGTAGTGGCTACACCTTC. Residues: CASSPNDGSGYTF.

This chain joins TRBV14 and TRBJ2-7, with D perhaps TRBD1 (6 bases). CDR3 length equals 14 residues. Trimming shortened V by 4 bases and J by 6 bases, and 16 bases separated the two germline ends. Per germline, CDR1 SGHDN and CDR2 FVKESK. Here the CDR3 DNA reads TGTGCCAGCAGCCGAGGGGGTAGTCTCCTCGAGCAGTACTTC. It specifies CASSRGGSLLEQYF.

The chain has TRBV10-1 and TRBJ1-2; TRBD1 matches 9 bases. In germline, CDR1 is WNHNN, CDR2 SYGVQD (reference sequence). There are 16 residues in the CDR3. V lost 7 bases to trimming and J lost 3 bases; unmatched junction nucleotides: 12. CDR3 nucleotides: TGCGCCAGCAAGGGACAGGGCCTCGTATCGGACTATGGCTACACCTTC. Translation gives CASKGQGLVSDYGYTF.

This chain uses TRBV7-6 with TRBJ2-7; D is possibly TRBD2 (6 bases). CDR3 length: 17 amino acids. Germline V gene sequence: CDR1 SGHVS, CDR2 FNYEAQ. The V gene lost 1 base and the J gene lost 0 bases, with 16 bases spanning the gap. The chain's CDR3 is CASSLEAGDLGSYEQYF. CDR3 nucleotide sequence: TGTGCCAGCAGCTTAGAAGCGGGTGACCTTGGCTCCTACGAGCAGTACTTC.

The J gene is TRBJ1-2, the V gene TRBV18; no firm D call. This CDR3 comprises 13 residues. The V gene lost 3 bases and the J gene lost 2 bases, with 7 bases spanning the gap. Germline V gene sequence: CDR1 KGHSH, CDR2 LQKENI. CDR3 sequence: CASSPGGNYGYTF. CDR3 coding DNA: TGTGCCAGCTCACCCGGCGGGAACTATGGCTACACCTTC.

The chain uses TRBV12-5 and TRBJ1-5, with D unclear. Germline V gene lookup returns CDR1 LGHNT and CDR2 FRNRAP. The ends were cut back, 2 bases at V and 9 bases at J, with 11 bases in the middle. This CDR3 spans 13 amino acids. The DNA of the CDR3 is TGTGCTAGTGGTTTGCAGGCTGTAGGGCCCCAGCATTTT. It translates to CASGLQAVGPQHF.